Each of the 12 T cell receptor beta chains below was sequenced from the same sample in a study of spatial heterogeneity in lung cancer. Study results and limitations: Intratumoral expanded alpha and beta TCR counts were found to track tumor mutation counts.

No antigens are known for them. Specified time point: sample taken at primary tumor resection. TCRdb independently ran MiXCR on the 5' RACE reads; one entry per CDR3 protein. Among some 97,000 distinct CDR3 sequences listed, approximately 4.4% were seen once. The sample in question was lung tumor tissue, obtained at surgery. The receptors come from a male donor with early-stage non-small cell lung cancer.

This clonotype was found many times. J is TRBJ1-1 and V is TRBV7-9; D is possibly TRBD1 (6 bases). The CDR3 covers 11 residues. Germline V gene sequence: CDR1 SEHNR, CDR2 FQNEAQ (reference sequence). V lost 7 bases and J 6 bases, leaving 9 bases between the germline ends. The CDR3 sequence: CASTNRAEAFF. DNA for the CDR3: TGTGCCAGCACAAACAGGGCTGAAGCTTTCTTT.

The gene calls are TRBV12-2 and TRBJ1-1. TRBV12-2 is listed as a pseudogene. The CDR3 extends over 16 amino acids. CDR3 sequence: CASRLAQPQANTEAFF. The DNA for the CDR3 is TGTGCAAGTCGCTTAGCTCAACCCCAGGCGAACACTGAAGCTTTCTTT.

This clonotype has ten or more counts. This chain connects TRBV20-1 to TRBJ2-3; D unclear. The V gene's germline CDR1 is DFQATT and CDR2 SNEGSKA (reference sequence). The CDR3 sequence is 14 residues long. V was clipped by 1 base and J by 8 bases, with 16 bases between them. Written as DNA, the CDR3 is TGCAGTGCTAGAGCTGGAGTGACAAGGAGTACGCAGTATTTT. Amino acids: CSARAGVTRSTQYF.

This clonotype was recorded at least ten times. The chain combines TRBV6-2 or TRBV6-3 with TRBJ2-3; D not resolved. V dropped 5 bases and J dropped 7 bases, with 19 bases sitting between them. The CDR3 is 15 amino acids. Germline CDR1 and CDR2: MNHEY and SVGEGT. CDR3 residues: CASSTRWPKRNTQYF. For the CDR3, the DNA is TGTGCCAGCAGTACCAGGTGGCCGAAGAGAAATACGCAGTATTTT.

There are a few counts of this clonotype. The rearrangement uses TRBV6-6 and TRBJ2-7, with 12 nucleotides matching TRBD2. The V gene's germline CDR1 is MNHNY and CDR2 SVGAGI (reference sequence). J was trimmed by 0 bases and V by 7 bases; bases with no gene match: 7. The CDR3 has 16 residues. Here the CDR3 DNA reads TGTGCCAGCATTCCGGGACTAGCGGGTCCCTCCTACGAGCAGTACTTC. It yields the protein CASIPGLAGPSYEQYF.

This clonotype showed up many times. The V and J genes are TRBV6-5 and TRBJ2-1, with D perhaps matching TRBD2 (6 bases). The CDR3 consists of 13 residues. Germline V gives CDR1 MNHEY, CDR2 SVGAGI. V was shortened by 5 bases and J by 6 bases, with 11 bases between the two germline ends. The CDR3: CASSPGLVNEQFF. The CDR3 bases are TGTGCCAGCAGTCCGGGACTTGTCAATGAGCAGTTCTTC.

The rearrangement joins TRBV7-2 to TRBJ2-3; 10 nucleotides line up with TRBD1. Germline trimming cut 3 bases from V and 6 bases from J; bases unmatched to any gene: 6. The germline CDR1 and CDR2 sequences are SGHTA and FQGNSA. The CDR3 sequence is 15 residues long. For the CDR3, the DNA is TGTGCCAGCAGCTTTTTGGGACAGGGGTGGGATACGCAGTATTTT. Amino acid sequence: CASSFLGQGWDTQYF.

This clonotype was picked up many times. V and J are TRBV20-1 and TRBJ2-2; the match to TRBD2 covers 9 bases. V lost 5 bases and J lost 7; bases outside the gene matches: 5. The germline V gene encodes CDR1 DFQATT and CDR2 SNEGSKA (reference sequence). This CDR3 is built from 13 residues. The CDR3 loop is CSAWTSASGELFF. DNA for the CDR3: TGCAGTGCTTGGACTAGCGCGAGCGGGGAGCTGTTTTTT.

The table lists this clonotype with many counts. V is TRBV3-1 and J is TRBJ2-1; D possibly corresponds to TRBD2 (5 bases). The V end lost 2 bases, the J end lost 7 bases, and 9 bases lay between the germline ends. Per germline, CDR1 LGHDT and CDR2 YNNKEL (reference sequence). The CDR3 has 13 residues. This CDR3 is CASSQSGGNEQFF. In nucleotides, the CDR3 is TGTGCCAGCAGCCAATCAGGCGGGAATGAGCAGTTCTTC.

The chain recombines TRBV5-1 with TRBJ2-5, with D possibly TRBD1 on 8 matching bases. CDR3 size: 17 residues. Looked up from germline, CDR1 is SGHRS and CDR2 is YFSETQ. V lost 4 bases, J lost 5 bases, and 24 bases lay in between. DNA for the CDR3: TGCGCCAGCAGCCCAGGAAGGTCAGCGGGGACAGGCGAGACCCAGTACTTC. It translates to CASSPGRSAGTGETQYF. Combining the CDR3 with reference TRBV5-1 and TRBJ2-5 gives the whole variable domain KAGVTQTPRYLIKTRGQQVTLSCSPISGHRSVSWYQQTPGQGLQFLFEYFSETQRNKGNFPGRFSGRQFSNSRSEMNVSTLELGDSALYLCASSPGRSAGTGETQYFGPGTRLLVL.

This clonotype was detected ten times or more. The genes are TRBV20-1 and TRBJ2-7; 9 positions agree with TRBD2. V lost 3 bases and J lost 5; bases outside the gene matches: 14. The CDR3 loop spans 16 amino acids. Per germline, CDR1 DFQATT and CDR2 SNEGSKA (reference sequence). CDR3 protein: CSASASGNLFFHEQYF. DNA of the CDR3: TGCAGTGCTAGTGCTAGCGGGAACCTATTTTTCCACGAGCAGTACTTC.

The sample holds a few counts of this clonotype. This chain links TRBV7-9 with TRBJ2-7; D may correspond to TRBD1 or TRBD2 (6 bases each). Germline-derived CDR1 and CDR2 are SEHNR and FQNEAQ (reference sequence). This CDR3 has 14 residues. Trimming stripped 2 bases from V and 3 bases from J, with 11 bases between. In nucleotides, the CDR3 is TGTGCCAGCAGCTTAAGGGGGGCCGGCTACGAGCAGTACTTC. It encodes CASSLRGAGYEQYF. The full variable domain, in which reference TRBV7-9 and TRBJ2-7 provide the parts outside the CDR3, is DTGVSQNPRHKITKRGQNVTFRCDPISEHNRLYWYRQTLGQGPEFLTYFQNEAQLEKSRLLSDRFSAERPKGSFSTLEIQRTEQGDSAMYLCASSLRGAGYEQYFGPGTRLTVT.